This TCR beta chain was identified during a study of response to subunit inactivated influenza vaccine. In regard to this clonotype: Its antigen is unknown.

Each CDR3 protein gets one entry after TCRdb re-called the RT-PCR reads with MiXCR. The table has some 480,000 distinct CDR3 sequences, approximately 9.9% seen once. Study-level findings and limits: Authors proposed each seasonal influenza vaccination draws in few new T cells.

This CDR3 region has 11 residues. Germline V gene sequence: CDR1 GTSNPN, CDR2 SVGIG (reference sequence). V trimming: 2 bases; J trimming: 7 bases; junction bases outside the gene matches: 0. The receptor comes from a man aged 45-65 years who received an inactivated influenza vaccine. The chain couples TRBV30 to TRBJ2-5; 8 bases are a match to TRBD1. The source was PBMCs from blood, collected 40 to 50 days after vaccination. The chain's CDR3 is CAWSQGATQYF. In nucleotides, the CDR3 is TGTGCCTGGAGTCAGGGGGCGACCCAGTACTTC.